Here is one TCR beta chain with its context. No antigen is known for it. Within one base of it there is no much larger clone, and no base qualities were kept. The CDR3 goes from the cysteine to the phenylalanine over 16 residues. The read is trimmed to its CDR3 DNA, 48 bases read in frame from base 1. The V end loses 0 bases and the J end loses 0 bases, and a stretch of 9 bases separates them. Via the germline V gene, CDR1 is MRHNA and CDR2 SNTAGT. The data were obtained in a study of blood T cells in healthy people across ages (dated by TCRdb to the mid-2010s). Regarding the research as a whole: In model experiments, template switching captured about one uniquely barcoded TCR beta cDNA molecule for every two T cells. Using deep sequencing normalized with unique cDNA molecular identifiers, the study measured how TCR beta repertoire diversity changes with age. The study analyzed two additional independent replicas of 1 million unique cDNA reads from the same blood draw for two donors, one aged 18 to 29 and one aged 80 or older. Donors were grouped into four age groups: young (average roughly 15 years), middle-aged (39), aged (approximately 58) and long-lived (approximately 75). General study outcomes and caveats: Because donor CMV infection status was unknown, age-related changes in expanded clonotypes were potentially confounded. There was a strong correlation between observed TCR beta diversity and the percentage of naive T cells measured by flow cytometry. Estimates of total diversity based on one million sequenced T cells were considered lower bounds and underestimates. As age increased, observed TCR beta diversity per million T cells dropped in a roughly linear way, and a significant reduction was already evident by age 40. Since profiling was done on bulk unsorted PBMCs, naive and antigen-experienced compartments could not be conclusively compared. Compared with the aged group, more naive CD4+ T cells, fewer expanded clones and increased TCR diversity were shown by the long-lived group, suggesting age selection.

The roughly 38 donors, aged about 6 to 95 years, were systemically healthy Caucasian individuals from Russia. Roughly 11 milliliters of peripheral blood were drawn from each donor into EDTA-treated Vacutainer tubes. Ficoll-Paque density-gradient centrifugation was used to isolate PBMCs, with at least 7 million per sample. Trizol reagent was used to extract total RNA from PBMCs, with at least 6 micrograms per sample. For every donor, flow cytometry on a PBMC aliquot measured the percentage of naive CD45RAhigh/CD27high T cells. Libraries were constructed by 5' RACE. This sample was sequenced with an Illumina HiSeq 2500. A second PCR of about 6 to 11 cycles was run with a J-beta primer mix and a sample-barcoded 5' primer. Each TCR beta cDNA molecule received a unique molecular identifier from a template-switch 5' adaptor carrying 12 random nucleotides. At least 2.5 million CDR3-containing paired-end reads were obtained from each sample. All of the RNA was converted into first-strand cDNA using the Mint cDNA synthesis kit, with a TRBC-specific oligonucleotide serving as the primer. All cDNA was treated with uracil-DNA glycosylase and then went through a first 18-cycle PCR with the universal primers M1SS and BC2_uni_R. Per the source publication's procedure: Normalization of each sample was performed by random selection of 1 million high-quality reads, each carrying a distinct molecular identifier. Instead of being binned into consensus sequences, reads that shared molecular identifiers were thrown out. CDR3 identification, clonotype clustering and error correction used MiTCR with a Q25 quality threshold and the strictest error-elimination algorithm. A nonparametric unseen species model using Euler transformation provided a lower-bound estimate of total TCR beta diversity. TCRdb trimmed public reads at Q25 via fastp, called clones via MiXCR and kept in-frame beta chains. Every distinct CDR3 protein forms one entry, paired with its most common genes and DNA. The V and J calls, along with clone size, are taken from TCRdb and not from the paper's own processing. The sample data list nearly 800,000 distinct CDR3 sequences, and approximately 25% of these were observed just once. The ten biggest clones cover more than 3% of the sample.

This same sample was also part of a study on T cells of mothers and their children. Drawing on the second study: The donors were nine systemically healthy Caucasian individuals, made up of three mothers and their six children. cDNA synthesis consumed the entire amount of extracted RNA, loaded at 1.5 ug RNA in each 15 ul reaction. In the second PCR, the M1S primer introduced both the sample barcodes and 2-4 random nucleotides. Each mother yielded over 8.5 million TCR beta CDR3 reads and each child roughly 3 million reads. TCR recombination output is similarly shaped by thymic selection in related and unrelated pairs, with a minor effect exerted by inherited differences. Normalized repertoire overlap in related mother-child pairs was always slightly higher than in unrelated mother-child pairs, but the difference was never significant. Persistent microchimeric T cell clones were not detected, at a sensitivity of about 90 clones per million clonotypes. In the study, deep NGS was used to compare the TCR beta repertoires of mothers and children, and features distinguishing related mother-child pairs from unrelated individuals were sought. On average, the children were 11 +/- 4 years old, while the mothers were about 40 +/- 4 years old. After adapter ligation with NEBNext reagents, the libraries were sequenced on Illumina HiSeq 2000 with 100+100 nt paired-end reads. To prevent cross-contamination, the mother and child libraries were prepared a month apart and were sequenced in separate runs. For each donor, between about 500,000 and 2,100,000 distinct TCR beta clonotypes were identified. Naive TCR beta clonotypes were estimated from low-frequency clonotypes matched to each donor's FACS-determined naive share, without sorting.

The clonotype was recovered from a boy between 10 and 17 years old in good health. The rearranged segments are TRBV6-4 and TRBJ2-1; the D gene assignment is ambiguous. The sample taken for sequencing was blood. The base sequence is TGTGCCAGCAGTGACTCGGTCCCGAGCTCCTACAATGAGCAGTTCTTC. The encoded protein is CASSDSVPSSYNEQFF.